The 2 T cell receptor beta chains listed next were all sequenced from one sample in a study of regulatory T cells in long-lasting Graves disease. Time point in this sample: newly diagnosed GD, antithyroid drugs for less than 3 months. PBMC-derived RNA was used for the TCR library. HTBI primers from iRepertoire and Arm-PCR of CDR3 regions yielded the TCR beta libraries. TCRdb re-derived calls from the multiplex PCR reads in MiXCR, one entry per CDR3 protein. The table lists about 420,000 distinct CDR3 sequences, about a sixth of them singletons. This sample also belongs to another study, concerning T cells in Graves' hyperthyroidism and ophthalmopathy.

Sequencing used peripheral blood mononuclear cells (PBMCs), obtained at new diagnosis, from a patient treated with antithyroid drugs. Receptors originate from a woman between 18 and 29 years old with Graves disease.

Ten or more counts support this clonotype. The chain joins TRBV6-1 to TRBJ2-1; 11 positions match TRBD2. The CDR3 covers 16 residues. Germline values: CDR1 MNHNS, CDR2 SASEGT. The V gene end was trimmed by 8 bases and the J gene end by 7 bases; junction bases not matched to a gene: 13. CDR3 region: CASGRGLAGGRNEQFF. As DNA, the CDR3 is TGTGCCAGCGGAAGGGGGCTAGCGGGAGGACGGAATGAGCAGTTCTTC.

As concerns this clonotype: It may be a read error: a sequence one base away is much more abundant. This chain uses TRBV20-1 with TRBJ2-3; 7 nucleotides align to TRBD1. TRBJ2-1 matches the DNA end more closely, so the J call is doubtful. Germline-derived CDR1 and CDR2 are DFQATT and SNEGSKA (reference sequence). The CDR3 is 17 amino acids. This CDR3 is CSATVPPQQGRLYEQFF. The CDR3 bases are TGCAGTGCTACCGTACCTCCGCAACAGGGGCGTTTGTACGAGCAGTTCTTC.